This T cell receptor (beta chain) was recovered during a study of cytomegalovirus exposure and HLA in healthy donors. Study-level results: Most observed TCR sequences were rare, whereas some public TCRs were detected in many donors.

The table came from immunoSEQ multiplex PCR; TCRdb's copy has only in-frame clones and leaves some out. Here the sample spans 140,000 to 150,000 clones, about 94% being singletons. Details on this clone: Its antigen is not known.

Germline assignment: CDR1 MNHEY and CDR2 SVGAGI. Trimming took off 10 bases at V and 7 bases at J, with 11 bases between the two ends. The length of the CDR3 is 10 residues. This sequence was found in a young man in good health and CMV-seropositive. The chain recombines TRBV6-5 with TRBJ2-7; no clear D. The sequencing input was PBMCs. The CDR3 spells CATGEIEQYF. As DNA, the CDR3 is TGTGCCACCGGTGAGATAGAGCAGTACTTC.